Below, 18 T cell receptor beta chains from the same sample are listed, as sequenced in a study of cytomegalovirus exposure and HLA in healthy donors. Primers: 60 Vbeta forward and 13 Jbeta reverse. Profiled with immunoSEQ multiplex PCR; TCRdb holds only in-frame clones, not every one. The sample holds about 120,000 clones, around four fifths seen once. Specimen: PBMCs. These receptors were taken from a man in his sixties in good health and CMV-seropositive.

This clone has only a few counts. At one end the junction does not follow the germline gene, possibly because of a read error. The chain joins TRBV18 to TRBJ1-2, with TRBD1 matching over 7 bases. The germline V gene has CDR1 KGHSH and CDR2 LQKENI. CDR3 length: 14 residues. The DNA for the CDR3 is TGTGCCAGCTCAGGGGACAGAAATGGTTATGACTACACCTTC. Its protein is CASSGDRNGYDYTF.

This chain links TRBV7-3 with TRBJ2-3; 7 positions agree with TRBD2. The CDR3 is 14 amino acids. CDR1 is SGHTA, CDR2 FQGTGA, per germline. The V segment lost 5 bases and the J segment 2 bases; nucleotides outside the gene matches: 4. In DNA form, the CDR3 reads TGTGCCAGCAGCCCCCGGGGGGTCACAGATACGCAGTATTTT. Amino acids: CASSPRGVTDTQYF.

This chain uses TRBV5-1 with TRBJ1-2; D gene unclear. CDR1 is SGHRS and CDR2 is YFSETQ in the germline V gene. Trimming cost V 4 bases and J 6 bases, with 13 bases left between them. CDR3 length: 13 residues. This chain's CDR3 is CASSRGWEDGYTF. CDR3 DNA: TGCGCCAGCAGCCGGGGTTGGGAGGATGGCTACACCTTC.

This chain uses TRBV9 with TRBJ1-3; the D is unclear. Trimming pared 4 bases from V and 7 bases from J, leaving 15 bases between. CDR1 SGDLS and CDR2 YYNGEE come from the germline V gene. The CDR3 loop spans 14 amino acids. The DNA of the CDR3 is TGTGCCAGCAGCAACGCCTGGAGAGCGAACACCATATATTTT. Translated: CASSNAWRANTIYF.

The chain combines TRBV5-5 with TRBJ1-4; 7 bases map to TRBD1. Germline lookup yields CDR1 SGHKS and CDR2 YYEKEE (reference sequence). There are 14 residues in the CDR3. After removal of 7 bases from V and 5 bases from J, the junction contained 8 bases not matched to a gene. The CDR3 here is CASLRTGLNEKLFF. The CDR3 nucleotides are TGTGCCAGCCTAAGGACAGGTTTGAATGAAAAACTGTTTTTT.

The V call is TRBV7-8, the J call TRBJ2-3, with unresolved D. V lost 6 bases and J lost 2, with 9 bases in between. This CDR3 is built from 13 residues. Germline CDR1 and CDR2: SGHVS and FQNEAQ. The CDR3 DNA sequence: TGTGCCAGCAGTAAGCTTACCACAGATACGCAGTATTTT. It translates to CASSKLTTDTQYF.

This chain connects TRBV28 to TRBJ1-1; maybe TRBD1 (6 bases). V lost 4 bases and J 0 bases, leaving 9 bases between the germline ends. The CDR3 has 14 residues. Germline V CDR1 and CDR2: MDHEN, SYDVKM. Here the CDR3 DNA reads TGTGCCAGCAGTTCAAGGGGGTTGAACACTGAAGCTTTCTTT. Its translation: CASSSRGLNTEAFF.

The chain links TRBV6-5 to TRBJ1-2; 9 nucleotides agree with TRBD1. J was trimmed by 4 bases and V by 4 bases; bases with no gene match: 4. This CDR3 contains 14 residues. Germline V gene sequence: CDR1 MNHEY, CDR2 SVGAGI. The CDR3 DNA reads TGTGCCAGCAGTTCCATGACAGGGGGCTATGGCTACACCTTC. Encoded protein: CASSSMTGGYGYTF.

This clone was detected only once. V gene TRBV19 combines with J gene TRBJ1-2; the D gene is possibly TRBD1 (5 bases). Germline CDR1 and CDR2: LNHDA and SQIVND (reference sequence). The V gene lost 6 bases and the J gene lost 0 bases, with 20 bases spanning the gap. The CDR3 is made up of 17 amino acids. CDR3 sequence reads: CASRWMWRGDANYGYTF. The DNA of the CDR3 is TGTGCCAGTAGATGGATGTGGAGGGGTGATGCTAACTATGGCTACACCTTC.

DNA of the CDR3: TGTGCCAGCAGCGTAGCCCCCTTAGACAGAGACTCTGGAAACACCATATATTTT. Amino acids: CASSVAPLDRDSGNTIYF. The gene calls are TRBV9 and TRBJ1-3, with a possible D match to TRBD1 (5 bases). There are 18 residues in the CDR3. The germline V gene has CDR1 SGDLS and CDR2 YYNGEE. The germline V and J ends were trimmed by 0 bases and 0 bases, with 16 bases remaining between them. Combining the CDR3 with reference TRBV9 and TRBJ1-3 gives the whole variable domain DSGVTQTPKHLITATGQRVTLRCSPRSGDLSVYWYQQSLDQGLQFLIQYYNGEERAKGNILERFSAQQFPDLHSELNLSSLELGDSALYFCASSVAPLDRDSGNTIYFGEGSWLTVV.

DNA for the CDR3: TGTGCCAGCAGCCCCGGGACACCTGCCAGCTATGGCTACACCTTC. This translates into CASSPGTPASYGYTF. The chain recombines TRBV7-9 with TRBJ1-2, with D possibly being TRBD1 (6 bases). Trimming left V 5 bases short and J 4 bases short, with 17 bases between. Germline lookup yields CDR1 SEHNR and CDR2 FQNEAQ (reference sequence). The CDR3 is made up of 15 amino acids. Looking up the rest from reference TRBV7-9 and TRBJ1-2 gives the full variable domain: DTGVSQNPRHKITKRGQNVTFRCDPISEHNRLYWYRQTLGQGPEFLTYFQNEAQLEKSRLLSDRFSAERPKGSFSTLEIQRTEQGDSAMYLCASSPGTPASYGYTFGSGTRLTVV.

The chain uses TRBV7-9 and TRBJ2-7, with 7 positions matching TRBD1. The CDR3 is 14 amino acids. The V gene end was trimmed by 0 bases and the J gene end by 3 bases; junction bases not matched to a gene: 2. Germline CDR1 and CDR2: SEHNR and FQNEAQ (reference sequence). The CDR3 is CASSLAGGIYEQYF. As DNA, the CDR3 is TGTGCCAGCAGCTTAGCAGGGGGCATCTACGAGCAGTACTTC.

This chain links TRBV5-1 with TRBJ1-1, with D possibly being TRBD1 (5 bases). With 4 bases removed from V and 4 bases from J, the gap between germline ends came to 14 bases. Germline-derived CDR1 and CDR2 are SGHRS and YFSETQ. The CDR3 is made up of 14 amino acids. CDR3 bases: TGCGCCAGCAGCACCAGGGATAGCGGCACTGAAGCTTTCTTT. Its protein product is CASSTRDSGTEAFF.

V gene TRBV6-1 combines with J gene TRBJ2-7; D gene ambiguous. From germline, CDR1 is MNHNS and CDR2 SASEGT. V shed 1 base and J shed 4 bases, with 14 bases lying between them. The CDR3 covers 15 residues. The CDR3 loop is CASSEGAGYGYEQYF. For the CDR3, the DNA is TGTGCCAGCAGTGAAGGGGCAGGCTATGGGTACGAGCAGTACTTC.

This rearrangement joins TRBV6-1 to TRBJ1-5; D not certain. The CDR3 covers 12 residues. Germline V gene lookup returns CDR1 MNHNS and CDR2 SASEGT. V lost 3 bases and J lost 7, with 7 bases in between. The CDR3 sequence is CASSEWSQPQHF. The CDR3 coding sequence is TGTGCCAGCAGTGAGTGGAGCCAGCCCCAGCATTTT.

In the case of this clone: Other DNA variants within this sample encode the same CDR3. The chain uses TRBV18 and TRBJ2-5; 8 nucleotides match TRBD1. The junction had 5 bases not matched to a gene; V was cut back by 4 bases and J by 1 base. Per the germline V gene, CDR1 is KGHSH and CDR2 is LQKENI. The CDR3 length is 15 residues. The CDR3 DNA reads TGTGCCAGCTCACTAAACCAGGGGGCCCAAGAGACCCAGTACTTC. Its protein product is CASSLNQGAQETQYF.

The chain employs TRBV9 and TRBJ2-1, with a possible D match to TRBD2 (6 bases). This CDR3 region has 15 residues. With 4 bases removed from V and 0 bases from J, the gap between germline ends came to 11 bases. Germline CDR1 is SGDLS and CDR2 is YYNGEE. The CDR3 DNA reads as TGTGCCAGCAGCCCCGGGGGTAGCTCCTACAATGAGCAGTTCTTC. Protein sequence: CASSPGGSSYNEQFF.

This clone was observed a few times. V gene TRBV4-1 combines with J gene TRBJ2-7; D might be TRBD2 (5 bases). Trimming shortened V by 4 bases and J by 3 bases, and 10 bases separated the two germline ends. Germline values: CDR1 MGHRA, CDR2 YSYEKL. This CDR3 is built from 13 residues. The DNA of the CDR3 is TGCGCCAGCAGCCGGGGAGCGAGCTACGAGCAGTACTTC. Translating gives CASSRGASYEQYF.